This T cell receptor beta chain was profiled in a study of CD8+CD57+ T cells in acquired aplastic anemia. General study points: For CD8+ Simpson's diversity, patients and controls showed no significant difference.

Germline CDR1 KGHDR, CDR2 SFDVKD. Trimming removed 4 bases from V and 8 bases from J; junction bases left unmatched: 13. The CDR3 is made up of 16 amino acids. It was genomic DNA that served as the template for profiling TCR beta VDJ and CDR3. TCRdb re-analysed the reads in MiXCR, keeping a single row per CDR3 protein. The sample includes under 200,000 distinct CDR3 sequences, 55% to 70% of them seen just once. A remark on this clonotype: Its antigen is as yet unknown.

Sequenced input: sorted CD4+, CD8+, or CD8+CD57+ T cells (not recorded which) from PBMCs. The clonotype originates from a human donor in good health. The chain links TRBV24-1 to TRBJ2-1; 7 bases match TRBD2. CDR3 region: CATSDLRAGGRDEQFF. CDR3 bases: TGTGCCACCAGTGACCTCAGGGCCGGAGGGAGGGATGAGCAGTTCTTC.